The 24 T cell receptor beta chains below were found in one sample sequenced in a study of T cell responses to AZD1222 COVID-19 vaccine. The protocol was immunoSEQ multiplex PCR, while the TCRdb copy is restricted to in-frame clones and leaves out a portion. The repertoire holds roughly 77,000 clones, with 92% as singletons. Here the sequenced sample was peripheral blood, taken 28 days after the second AZD1222 dose. Receptors originate from an adult who received the AZD1222 COVID-19 vaccine.

This clone was detected a few times. This chain's CDR3 is CASSPNRDSSYEQYF. CDR3 bases: TGCGCCAGCAGCCCGAATCGGGACAGCTCCTACGAGCAGTACTTC. This rearrangement joins TRBV5-1 to TRBJ2-7, with 7 bases fitting TRBD1. Germline CDR1 is SGHRS and CDR2 is YFSETQ. Trimming removed 4 bases from V and 0 bases from J; junction bases left unmatched: 7. The CDR3 is 15 residues long.

The V gene is TRBV6-5, the J gene TRBJ1-5; 9 nucleotides line up with TRBD1. The CDR3 loop spans 15 amino acids. Per germline, CDR1 MNHEY and CDR2 SVGAGI. V was pared by 5 bases and J by 9 bases, with 11 bases of the junction left unmatched. The CDR3 is CASSRRQGVGMPQHF. CDR3 bases: TGTGCCAGCAGTAGAAGACAGGGGGTGGGGATGCCCCAGCATTTT.

This chain links TRBV27 with TRBJ2-2; 7 bases map to TRBD2. This CDR3 comprises 15 residues. Germline-derived CDR1 and CDR2 are MNHEY and SMNVEV (reference sequence). The trim removed 8 bases at V and 6 bases at J, leaving 12 bases unmatched. The CDR3 DNA sequence: TGTGCCAGCCTGCGGACTAGAGGGTCCCCCGGGGAGCTGTTTTTT. It specifies CASLRTRGSPGELFF.

This clone was detected only once. The CDR3 DNA reads TGTGCCAGTACCAACTCCCACCCAGGGGAAGGGGTTTTCGAGACCCAGTACTTC. The encoded protein is CASTNSHPGEGVFETQYF. The rearrangement uses TRBV19 and TRBJ2-5; D is possibly TRBD1 (6 bases). The CDR3 is 18 amino acids. CDR1 is LNHDA, CDR2 SQIVND, per germline (reference sequence). V was pared by 7 bases and J by 5 bases, with 29 bases between.

This chain connects TRBV29-1 to TRBJ1-6; TRBD1 might be the D (6 bases). Trimming cost V 6 bases and J 0 bases, with 15 bases left between them. Germline lookup yields CDR1 SQVTM and CDR2 ANQGSEA. This CDR3 is built from 16 residues. The CDR3 bases are TGCAGCGTCATGACAGGCTCGAGCTCCTATAATTCACCCCTCCACTTT. Translation gives CSVMTGSSSYNSPLHF.

As concerns this clone: The junction and the germline gene differ at one end; a read error may be behind it. The chain recombines TRBV2 with TRBJ1-5; 12 bases map to TRBD1. Per the germline V gene, CDR1 is SNHLY and CDR2 is FYNNEI. The CDR3 totals 14 residues. CDR3 nucleotide sequence: TGTGCCAGCAGGGAAGGGACAGGGGGCCGGCCCCAGCATTTT. The encoded protein is CASREGTGGRPQHF.

This chain links TRBV30 with TRBJ1-6, with 8 bases identical to TRBD1. CDR1 GTSNPN and CDR2 SVGIG come from the germline V gene (reference sequence). V lost 3 bases and J lost 5; bases outside the gene matches: 6. The CDR3 runs 15 residues. CDR3 sequence reads: CAWRRTGSNNSPLHF. The DNA of the CDR3 is TGTGCCTGGAGGCGGACAGGGTCCAATAATTCACCCCTCCACTTT.

V is TRBV2 and J is TRBJ2-1, with D possibly called TRBD1 or TRBD2 (5 bases each). Germline CDR1 is SNHLY and CDR2 is FYNNEI. The ends were cut back, 4 bases at V and 8 bases at J, with 18 bases in the middle. The CDR3 extends over 15 amino acids. CDR3 region: CASSVLGTQKDEQFF. The CDR3 DNA is TGTGCCAGCAGTGTACTTGGGACCCAAAAGGATGAGCAGTTCTTC.

The V and J genes are TRBV2 and TRBJ2-3; the match to TRBD2 covers 11 bases. CDR3 length: 15 amino acids. Germline CDR1 reads SNHLY; CDR2 reads FYNNEI. V lost 7 bases to trimming and J lost 5 bases; unmatched junction nucleotides: 8. The CDR3 nucleotides are TGTGCCAGCAAGGCACTAGCGGGAGAGGTAGATACGCAGTATTTT. Protein product: CASKALAGEVDTQYF. The whole variable domain, remainder taken from reference TRBV2 and TRBJ2-3, is EPEVTQTPSHQVTQMGQEVILRCVPISNHLYFYWYRQILGQKVEFLVSFYNNEISEKSEIFDDQFSVERPDGSNFTLKIRSTKLEDSAMYFCASKALAGEVDTQYFGPGTRLTVL.

V gene TRBV19 combines with J gene TRBJ1-1, with 12 bases identical to TRBD1. Germline V lookup: CDR1 LNHDA, CDR2 SQIVND (reference sequence). J was trimmed by 4 bases and V by 6 bases; bases with no gene match: 12. This CDR3 is 17 amino acids long. The CDR3 is CASSPRGQGAWGTEAFF. For the CDR3, the DNA is TGTGCCAGTAGCCCTCGGGGACAGGGGGCTTGGGGCACTGAAGCTTTCTTT.

J is TRBJ2-1 and V is TRBV19, with 8 bases that match TRBD2. V trimming: 9 bases; J trimming: 5 bases; junction bases outside the gene matches: 6. In germline, CDR1 is LNHDA, CDR2 SQIVND (reference sequence). This CDR3 contains 13 residues. The CDR3 reads CASLAGLNNEQFF. The CDR3 nucleotides are TGTGCCAGCTTAGCGGGATTAAACAATGAGCAGTTCTTC.

The rearrangement links TRBV6-5 to TRBJ2-5, with 8 bases lining up with TRBD2. Germline CDR1 MNHEY, CDR2 SVGAGI. The CDR3 is 13 residues long. Trimming removed 10 bases from V and 5 bases from J; junction bases left unmatched: 9. CDR3 sequence (DNA): TGTGCCAACTCGATAGCGGGAACTGAGACCCAGTACTTC. Translating it yields CANSIAGTETQYF.

The chain has TRBV30 and TRBJ2-1; 9 positions agree with TRBD1. This CDR3 spans 14 amino acids. Germline CDR1 is GTSNPN and CDR2 is SVGIG (reference sequence). Trimming removed 4 bases from V and 7 bases from J; junction bases left unmatched: 8. The CDR3 region is CAWNWDRASNEQFF. The CDR3, as DNA: TGTGCCTGGAATTGGGACAGGGCTTCTAATGAGCAGTTCTTC.

J is TRBJ2-2 and V is TRBV7-9, with 8 positions matching TRBD2. Germline loops: CDR1 SEHNR, CDR2 FQNEAQ (reference sequence). This CDR3 spans 14 amino acids. V was pared by 2 bases and J by 5 bases, with 1 base of the junction left unmatched. CDR3 loop: CASSLKRETGELFF. As DNA, the CDR3 is TGTGCCAGCAGCTTAAAGCGGGAGACCGGGGAGCTGTTTTTT.

The chain couples TRBV4-1 to TRBJ2-2; 15 bases are shared with TRBD2. Germline values: CDR1 MGHRA, CDR2 YSYEKL. V trimming: 1 base; J trimming: 7 bases; junction bases outside the gene matches: 7. The CDR3 consists of 18 residues. The CDR3 protein is CASSQVWTSGRAGGELFF. CDR3 DNA sequence: TGCGCCAGCAGCCAAGTCTGGACTAGCGGGAGGGCCGGCGGGGAGCTGTTTTTT.

Only one count was recorded for this clone. V is TRBV7-2 and J is TRBJ2-5; 8 bases match TRBD1. Germline CDR1 SGHTA, CDR2 FQGNSA. V lost 5 bases to trimming and J lost 4 bases; unmatched junction nucleotides: 0. CDR3 length: 12 residues. CDR3 in DNA: TGTGCCAGCAGCGGACAGGGAGAGACCCAGTACTTC. Its translation is CASSGQGETQYF.

The J gene is TRBJ2-7, the V gene TRBV10-1, with D possibly matching TRBD1 (6 bases). CDR3 length: 11 residues. V was cut by 10 bases and J by 5 bases, with 12 bases left in between. CDR1 and CDR2 from the germline V gene are WNHNN and SYGVQD (reference sequence). Here the CDR3 DNA reads TGCGCCACCACACAGGGAAACGAGCAGTACTTC. This codes for CATTQGNEQYF.

This chain uses TRBV5-1 with TRBJ2-5, with TRBD1 matching 7 bases. This CDR3 contains 14 residues. The germline V gene encodes CDR1 SGHRS and CDR2 YFSETQ. Trimming took 2 bases from V and 2 from J; bases not matched to a gene: 3. In nucleotides, the CDR3 is TGCGCCAGCAGCTTCCAGGGACAGCAAGAGACCCAGTACTTC. It encodes CASSFQGQQETQYF.

The CDR3 nucleotides are TGTGCCAGCAGCCGGACAGGGGATAGCAATCAGCCCCAGCATTTT. This sequence encodes CASSRTGDSNQPQHF. The gene calls are TRBV5-5 and TRBJ1-5; 9 positions agree with TRBD1. CDR3 size: 15 residues. The junction had 2 bases not matched to a gene; V was cut back by 4 bases and J by 0 bases. Germline CDR1 is SGHKS and CDR2 is YYEKEE (reference sequence).

The chain carries TRBV18 and TRBJ1-1; D is undetermined. The V gene's germline CDR1 is KGHSH and CDR2 LQKENI. The CDR3 loop spans 15 amino acids. V lost 3 bases to trimming and J lost 3 bases, with 14 bases between them. The CDR3 spells CASSPASGADTEAFF. CDR3 nucleotide sequence: TGTGCCAGCTCACCGGCGTCGGGTGCTGACACTGAAGCTTTCTTT. Full variable domain (rest looked up from reference TRBV18 and TRBJ1-1): NAGVMQNPRHLVRRRGQEARLRCSPMKGHSHVYWYRQLPEEGLKFMVYLQKENIIDESGMPKERFSAEFPKEGPSILRIQQVVRGDSAAYFCASSPASGADTEAFFGQGTRLTVV.

CDR3 DNA sequence: TGTGCCAGCAGCGGGGGGAGGACTCGCTCCTACAATGAGCAGTTCTTC. Translation: CASSGGRTRSYNEQFF. The chain is built from TRBV11-3 and TRBJ2-1; D may be TRBD2 (6 bases). V was pared by 5 bases and J by 0 bases, with 14 bases between. The CDR3 has 16 residues. Germline loops: CDR1 SGHNT, CDR2 YENEEA. Complete variable domain (other parts from reference TRBV11-3 and TRBJ2-1): EAGVVQSPRYKIIEKKQPVAFWCNPISGHNTLYWYLQNLGQGPELLIRYENEEAVDDSQLPKDRFSAERLKGVDSTLKIQPAELGDSAVYLCASSGGRTRSYNEQFFGPGTRLTVL.

A single count supports this clone. V usage is TRBV4-1 and J usage is TRBJ1-4; 8 bases match TRBD1. The junction had 8 bases not matched to a gene; V was cut back by 0 bases and J by 8 bases. This CDR3 contains 16 residues. CDR1 MGHRA and CDR2 YSYEKL come from the germline V gene. The CDR3 spells CASSQDYKAGGEKLFF. In DNA form, the CDR3 reads TGCGCCAGCAGCCAAGATTACAAGGCAGGGGGCGAAAAACTGTTTTTT.

In its sample, this clone was seen a few times. The chain recombines TRBV5-1 with TRBJ2-7, with TRBD2 identical over 13 bases. The CDR3 length is 14 residues. Germline assignment: CDR1 SGHRS and CDR2 YFSETQ. V was clipped by 7 bases and J by 12 bases; unmatched bases: 13. The CDR3 DNA is TGCGCCAGCGCATCCGGACTAGCGGGGGCCTTCGCGTACTTC. Encoded protein: CASASGLAGAFAYF.

This chain connects TRBV30 to TRBJ1-2; TRBD1 agrees at 7 bases. CDR1 and CDR2 (germline): GTSNPN, SVGIG (reference sequence). V was pared by 5 bases and J by 3 bases, with 15 bases of the junction left unmatched. The CDR3 contains 16 residues. DNA of the CDR3: TGTGCCTGGTTTGAAGGGGGCTGGTATTTGGACTATGGCTACACCTTC. Protein: CAWFEGGWYLDYGYTF.